This T cell receptor beta chain was sequenced for a study of blood T cells in healthy people across ages. The study's findings and limits: Diversity estimated from one million T cells was considered an underestimate. Age brought a roughly linear fall in TCR beta diversity measured per million T cells. CMV infection status of these donors was not known.

It was with a sample-barcoded 5' primer and a J-beta primer mix that a second PCR of about 6 to 12 cycles was run. Each cDNA molecule received a tag from a template-switch adaptor that had 12 random nucleotides. MiXCR, applied by TCRdb to the 5' RACE reads, yields one record per CDR3 protein. The sample records 600,000 or so distinct CDR3 sequences, less than 60% being singletons. The sample holds many counts of this clonotype. What it recognizes is unknown. This CDR3 region has 14 residues. V shed 3 bases and J shed 3 bases, with 10 bases lying between them. CDR1 is SEHNR and CDR2 is FQNEAQ in the germline V gene (reference sequence).

The origin of this receptor is an elderly man in good health. Material for sequencing was blood. The chain joins TRBV7-9 to TRBJ2-3; D is unclear. In DNA form, the CDR3 reads TGTGCCAGCAGCTTTCCACGATTAACAGATACGCAGTATTTT. Its translation: CASSFPRLTDTQYF.